A single sample is the source of the 28 T cell receptor beta chains below, sequenced in a study of T cells in women clearing cervical HPV infection. Profiled with immunoSEQ multiplex PCR; TCRdb holds only in-frame clones, not every one. The sample holds tens of thousands of clones. Input material: blood buffy coat. The source is a woman between 18 and 70 years old with a cervical HPV16 infection that either progressed to CIN3+ or cleared (not recorded which).

On this clone itself: Read data end 3 residues before the CDR3 end; the end is taken from the germline J gene. V gene TRBV5-8 combines with J gene TRBJ2-1; tentative D call: TRBD2 (7 bases). Germline V CDR1 and CDR2: SGHTS, YDEGEE. The CDR3 covers 14 residues. V lost 4 bases, J lost 7 bases, and 15 bases lay in between. The CDR3 region is CASSPRGGWNEQFF. CDR3 bases read: TGTGCCAGCAGCCCGAGGGGGGGGTGGAATGAG.

With regard to this clone: The CDR3 end falls 3 residues outside the read, so it is completed with the germline J gene. This chain links TRBV14 with TRBJ2-5; a possible D gene is TRBD2 (5 bases). CDR1 SGHDN and CDR2 FVKESK come from the germline V gene. Trimming left V 2 bases short and J 6 bases short, with 13 bases between. The CDR3 runs to 14 residues. The CDR3: CASSQSAGPKTQYF. CDR3 bases read: TGTGCCAGCAGCCAAAGTGCGGGTCCTAAGACC.

A note on this clone: The read ends 3 residues before the CDR3 terminus; that terminus is restored from the germline J gene. This chain joins TRBV20-1 and TRBJ1-2, with D perhaps matching TRBD1 (6 bases). Germline V gives CDR1 DFQATT, CDR2 SNEGSKA (reference sequence). The V and J ends lost 4 bases and 1 base respectively, with 10 bases between them. This CDR3 region has 13 residues. The sequenced CDR3 bases are TGCAGTGCTAAGGACAGCATTAACTATGGC. It translates to CSAKDSINYG. The CDR3 in its entirety is CSAKDSINYGYTF.

About this clone itself: Read coverage stops 3 residues before the CDR3 terminus; the germline J gene supplies the remainder. This sample also contains other DNA sequences that code for the same CDR3. This chain connects TRBV19 to TRBJ1-2; 7 bases are shared with TRBD1. After removal of 3 bases from V and 7 bases from J, the junction contained 5 bases not matched to a gene. Germline V gene lookup returns CDR1 LNHDA and CDR2 SQIVND (reference sequence). This CDR3 region has 13 residues. The CDR3 sequence is CASSINRGGGYTF. Incomplete CDR3 DNA: TGTGCCAGTAGTATTAACAGGGGCGGTGGC.

CDR3 sequence reads: CASSTNPSGGAKELFF. Incomplete CDR3 DNA: TGTGCCAGCAGCACGAACCCTAGCGGGGGGGCCAAGGAG. The chain has TRBV9 and TRBJ2-2, with 12 bases lining up with TRBD2. Read data end 3 residues before the CDR3 end; the end is taken from the germline J gene. Germline CDR1 reads SGDLS; CDR2 reads YYNGEE. The J segment lost 10 bases and the V segment lost 4 bases, leaving 11 bases of the junction unmatched. The CDR3 spans 16 residues. Supplemented by reference TRBV9 and TRBJ2-2, the full variable domain reads DSGVTQTPKHLITATGQRVTLRCSPRSGDLSVYWYQQSLDQGLQFLIQYYNGEERAKGNILERFSAQQFPDLHSELNLSSLELGDSALYFCASSTNPSGGAKELFFGEGSRLTVL.

Details on this clone: Read sequence stops 3 residues before the CDR3 end, and the germline J gene provides the missing end. The rearrangement joins TRBV2 to TRBJ1-2, with D uncertain. Germline lookup yields CDR1 SNHLY and CDR2 FYNNEI. The CDR3 is made up of 14 amino acids. CDR3 DNA (partial): TGTGCCAGCAAGGCCATGATAAGCACAGATACC. Protein sequence: CASKAMISTDT. The whole CDR3 region reads CASKAMISTDTYTF.

Turning to this clone: The read gets to within 3 residues of the CDR3 end, and the germline J gene fills in the rest. The rearrangement uses TRBV5-1 and TRBJ2-7, with TRBD2 as a possible D gene (5 bases). The CDR3 extends over 15 amino acids. Germline V gives CDR1 SGHRS, CDR2 YFSETQ. V lost 1 base and J 1 base, leaving 12 bases between the germline ends. The CDR3 spells CASSLNTGLSYEQYF. The CDR3 DNA, read in part, is TGCGCCAGCAGCTTGAACACTGGACTTTCCTACGAG.

A remark on this clone: Read data end 3 residues before the CDR3 end; the end is taken from the germline J gene. The chain recombines TRBV4-2 with TRBJ1-4, with D perhaps matching TRBD1 (6 bases). The CDR3 loop spans 18 amino acids. Trimming shortened V by 4 bases and J by 7 bases, and 25 bases separated the two germline ends. Germline V CDR1 and CDR2: LGHNA, YNFKEQ. The CDR3 is CASSPARDTLRPGEKLFF. CDR3 bases read: TGTGCCAGCAGCCCCGCCCGGGACACTCTACGTCCCGGTGAAAAA.

Turning to this clone: The read gets to within 3 residues of the CDR3 end, and the germline J gene fills in the rest. The V gene is TRBV18, the J gene TRBJ2-1, with TRBD2 matching 12 bases. The CDR3 totals 16 residues. V shed 3 bases, J shed 5 bases, and the junction held 5 bases outside the gene matches. The germline CDR1 and CDR2 sequences are KGHSH and LQKENI. The DNA read from the CDR3 is TGTGCCAGCTCACCTTCCCTAGCGGGGGGGGACAATGAG. As protein: CASSPSLAGGDNE. The CDR3 as a whole reads CASSPSLAGGDNEQFF.

On this clone itself: The observed sequence ends 3 residues before the CDR3 terminus, with the missing tail filled in from the germline J gene. The chain combines TRBV18 with TRBJ2-5, with D uncertain. Trimming removed 6 bases from V and 2 bases from J, with 13 bases in between. Germline values: CDR1 KGHSH, CDR2 LQKENI. The CDR3 extends over 14 amino acids. CDR3 DNA, as far as it was read: TGTGCCAGCTCTCAAAAGACTGCACAAGAGACC. This translates into CASSQKTAQET. The CDR3, in full, reads CASSQKTAQETQYF.

Details on this clone: The CDR3 end lies 3 residues beyond the end of the read and is filled in from the germline J gene. The rearrangement uses TRBV20-1 and TRBJ1-5; 9 bases line up with TRBD1. Germline V CDR1 and CDR2: DFQATT, SNEGSKA (reference sequence). The CDR3 extends over 17 amino acids. The trim removed 5 bases at V and 2 bases at J, leaving 13 bases unmatched. Incomplete CDR3 DNA: TGCAGTGCTTCTACGGGACAGGGTTTACACGGCAATCAGCCC. Translated, it gives CSASTGQGLHGNQP. The full CDR3 protein reads CSASTGQGLHGNQPQHF.

A remark on this clone: The read ends 3 residues shy of where the CDR3 ends; the end is completed using the germline J gene. The genes are TRBV30 and TRBJ1-1, with a weak D call TRBD1 (5 bases). Germline V gene sequence: CDR1 GTSNPN, CDR2 SVGIG (reference sequence). CDR3 length: 13 amino acids. The CDR3 is CAWSVGGDQPAFF. The sequenced CDR3 bases are TGTGCCTGGAGTGTTGGAGGGGATCAGCCC.

For this clone: The sequenced fragment ends 3 residues before the CDR3 boundary, so the rest is inferred from the germline J gene. The chain employs TRBV12-3 or TRBV12-4 and TRBJ1-6; perhaps TRBD1 as D (5 bases). There are 13 residues in the CDR3. Trimming took 5 bases from V and 10 from J, leaving 12 bases between them. The CDR3 sequence: CASSGLGRSPLHF. The CDR3 DNA, read in part, is TGTGCCAGCAGTGGATTGGGGCGGTCACCC.

On this clone: The missing CDR3 end, 3 residues past where the read stops, is filled in from the germline J gene. Other DNA sequences in this sample translate to the same CDR3. V is TRBV10-3 and J is TRBJ1-2, with D hard to call. The CDR3 has 15 residues. V was cut by 3 bases and J by 1 base, with 12 bases left in between. Per the germline V gene, CDR1 is ENHRY and CDR2 is SYGVKD. CDR3 amino acids: CAISESPGYNYGYTF. The CDR3 bases that were read are TGTGCCATCAGTGAATCGCCCGGGTATAACTATGGC.

A note on this clone: The read ends 3 residues early relative to the CDR3; the germline J gene fills the gap. The chain uses TRBV2 and TRBJ1-2, with D maybe TRBD1 (6 bases). The germline V gene has CDR1 SNHLY and CDR2 FYNNEI. Deletions cut 7 bases from V and 4 bases from J, with 19 bases between. CDR3 size: 15 residues. The CDR3 protein is CASNRLTGSSYGYTF. The CDR3 DNA, read in part, is TGTGCCAGCAACCGCTTGACAGGTTCGAGCTATGGC.

Of note for this clone: The read is 3 residues too short to cover the CDR3 end, so that end is filled in from the germline J gene. The V gene is TRBV20-1, the J gene TRBJ2-3; 7 bases are shared with TRBD1. The germline gives CDR1 DFQATT, CDR2 SNEGSKA (reference sequence). CDR3 length: 14 residues. V shed 6 bases, J shed 4 bases, and the junction held 10 bases outside the gene matches. This CDR3 is CSAPTGVWADTQYF. Partial CDR3 DNA: TGCAGTGCCCCTACAGGGGTATGGGCAGATACG.

As for this clone: Read coverage stops 3 residues before the CDR3 terminus; the germline J gene supplies the remainder. The J gene is TRBJ2-3, the V gene TRBV7-9, with a weak D call TRBD2 (5 bases). The CDR3 runs to 14 residues. The germline V gene encodes CDR1 SEHNR and CDR2 FQNEAQ (reference sequence). Incomplete CDR3 DNA: TGTGCCAGCAGCTGGACTGGAGCTCAAGAGACG. Protein sequence: CASSWTGAQET. Given in full, the CDR3 is CASSWTGAQETQYF.

Regarding this clone: The read stops 3 residues short of the end of the CDR3; the missing end is completed from the germline J gene. The chain employs TRBV7-6 and TRBJ2-2; D remains ambiguous. CDR1 is SGHVS and CDR2 is FNYEAQ in the germline V gene. The CDR3 consists of 14 residues. The V end was cut by 2 bases, the J end by 3 bases, with 7 bases between. Incomplete CDR3 DNA: TGTGCCAGCAGCTTATCCTCGGACACCGGGGAG. It yields the protein CASSLSSDTGE. The full CDR3 protein is CASSLSSDTGELFF.

Remarks on this clone: The read falls 3 residues short of the CDR3 end, and the missing part is taken from the germline J gene. V is TRBV2 and J is TRBJ1-5; D might be TRBD1 (5 bases). Germline V gene lookup returns CDR1 SNHLY and CDR2 FYNNEI. The CDR3 is 15 amino acids. V dropped 5 bases and J dropped 4 bases, with 15 bases sitting between them. CDR3 residues: CASSSITSGNQPQHF. The part of the CDR3 DNA that was read is TGTGCCAGCAGTTCTATAACATCAGGGAATCAGCCC.

As to this clone: The CDR3 is cut off 3 residues early in the read; its end comes from the germline J gene. The chain uses TRBV7-8 and TRBJ2-3, with a weak D call TRBD1 (5 bases). V was cut by 4 bases and J by 0 bases, with 14 bases left in between. CDR3 length equals 16 residues. Germline lookup yields CDR1 SGHVS and CDR2 FQNEAQ. CDR3 amino acids: CASSSRDRKSTDTQYF. CDR3 DNA (partial): TGTGCCAGCAGCTCACGCGACAGAAAGAGCACAGATACG.

Points on this clone: The missing CDR3 end, 3 residues past where the read stops, is filled in from the germline J gene. This sequence joins TRBV30 and TRBJ2-3; D possibly corresponds to TRBD1 (6 bases). The CDR3 runs 13 residues. Germline lookup yields CDR1 GTSNPN and CDR2 SVGIG (reference sequence). Incomplete CDR3 DNA: TGTGCCTGGAACGGACAGCCCAATCAGCCG. Translated: CAWNGQPNQP. The CDR3 as a whole reads CAWNGQPNQPQYF. Looking up the rest from reference TRBV30 and TRBJ2-3 gives the full variable domain: SQTIHQWPATLVQPVGSPLSLECTVEGTSNPNLYWYRQAAGRGLQLLFYSVGIGQISSEVPQNLSASRPQDRQFILSSKKLLLSDSGFYLCAWNGQPNQPQYFGPGTRLTVL.

Regarding this clone: Germline is not matched at one junction end, which may reflect a read error. The CDR3 extends 3 residues past the end of the read, so its final part is completed from the germline J gene. V gene TRBV4-2 combines with J gene TRBJ1-2; 7 nucleotides match TRBD1. The CDR3 spans 14 residues. Per germline, CDR1 LGHNA and CDR2 YNFKEQ. The DNA read from the CDR3 is TGCGCCAGCAGCCAAGATACAGGGGTTTTTGGC. It codes for CASSQDTGVFG. The full-length CDR3 reads as CASSQDTGVFGYTF.

CDR3 bases read: TGTGCCAGCTCCGGACAGGGTAGAAACACTGAA. Its translation is CASSGQGRNTE. The full CDR3 is CASSGQGRNTEAFF. The genes are TRBV18 and TRBJ1-1; TRBD1 aligns across 8 bases. The read falls 3 residues short of the CDR3 end, and the missing part is taken from the germline J gene. The length of the CDR3 is 14 residues. V was clipped by 6 bases and J by 2 bases; unmatched bases: 5. Germline lookup yields CDR1 KGHSH and CDR2 LQKENI.

With regard to this clone: The read terminates 3 residues ahead of where the CDR3 ends, so the germline J gene completes it. The chain recombines TRBV5-1 with TRBJ2-3; a possible D gene is TRBD1 (5 bases). Trimming pared 5 bases from V and 5 bases from J, leaving 12 bases between. Germline V gene lookup returns CDR1 SGHRS and CDR2 YFSETQ. CDR3 length: 13 amino acids. The DNA read from the CDR3 is TGCGCCAGCAGATTAAAAGGGGTAGATACG. It yields the protein CASRLKGVDT. The entire CDR3 protein is CASRLKGVDTQYF.

A word on this clone: The read falls 3 residues short of the CDR3 end, and the missing part is taken from the germline J gene. The chain recombines TRBV2 with TRBJ2-3; 10 nucleotides agree with TRBD2. This CDR3 contains 14 residues. V lost 7 bases, J lost 5 bases, and 6 bases stayed unmatched. The germline V gene has CDR1 SNHLY and CDR2 FYNNEI. CDR3 region: CASTGAGGGDTQYF. Partial CDR3 DNA: TGTGCCAGCACAGGAGCGGGGGGGGGAGATACG.

A word on this clone: Germline and junction disagree at one end, which may indicate a read error. From the germline J gene comes the end of the CDR3, since the read stops 3 residues before it. The chain uses TRBV11-2 and TRBJ2-2; tentative D call: TRBD2 (6 bases). Germline CDR1 SGHAT, CDR2 FQNNGV. CDR3 size: 13 residues. Incomplete CDR3 DNA: TGTGCCAGCAGCCTAGACAGACTAGGAAAG. This encodes CASSLDRLGK. The whole CDR3 protein reads CASSLDRLGKLFF.

On this clone: Coverage ceases 3 residues before the CDR3 finishes, and the germline J gene fills in the end. The chain uses TRBV20-1 and TRBJ1-2; 9 bases align to TRBD1. CDR3 length equals 15 residues. V shed 3 bases and J 4 bases; nucleotides not matched to a gene: 9. CDR1 is DFQATT and CDR2 is SNEGSKA in the germline V gene (reference sequence). CDR3 loop: CSASNPTGGGYGYTF. Partial CDR3 DNA: TGCAGTGCTAGTAACCCGACAGGGGGGGGCTATGGC.

As to this clone: The CDR3 goes on 3 residues after the read ends, and that part is filled in from the germline J gene. The chain couples TRBV18 to TRBJ1-6; no clear D gene. The CDR3 contains 15 residues. The ends were cut back, 5 bases at V and 0 bases at J, with 8 bases in the middle. Germline CDR1 and CDR2: KGHSH and LQKENI. The part of the CDR3 DNA that was read is TGTGCCAGCTCATTATCTAGCTCCTATAATTCACCC. This codes for CASSLSSSYNSP. The whole CDR3 protein is CASSLSSSYNSPLHF.